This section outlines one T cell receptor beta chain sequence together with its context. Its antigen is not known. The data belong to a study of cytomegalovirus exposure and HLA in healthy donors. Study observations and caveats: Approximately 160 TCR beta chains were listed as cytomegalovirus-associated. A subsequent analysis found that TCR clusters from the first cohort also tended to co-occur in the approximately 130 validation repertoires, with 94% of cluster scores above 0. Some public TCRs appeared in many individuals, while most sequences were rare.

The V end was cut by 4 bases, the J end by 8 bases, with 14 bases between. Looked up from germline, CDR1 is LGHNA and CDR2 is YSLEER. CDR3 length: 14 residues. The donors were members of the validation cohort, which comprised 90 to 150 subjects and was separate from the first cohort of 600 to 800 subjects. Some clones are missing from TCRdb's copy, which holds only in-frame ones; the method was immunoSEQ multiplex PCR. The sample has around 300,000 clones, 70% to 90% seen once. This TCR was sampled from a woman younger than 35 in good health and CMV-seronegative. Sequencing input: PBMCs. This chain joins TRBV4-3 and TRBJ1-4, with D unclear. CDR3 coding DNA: TGCGCCAGCAGCCTCAACCCGGGTCAGGAAAAACTGTTTTTT. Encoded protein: CASSLNPGQEKLFF.